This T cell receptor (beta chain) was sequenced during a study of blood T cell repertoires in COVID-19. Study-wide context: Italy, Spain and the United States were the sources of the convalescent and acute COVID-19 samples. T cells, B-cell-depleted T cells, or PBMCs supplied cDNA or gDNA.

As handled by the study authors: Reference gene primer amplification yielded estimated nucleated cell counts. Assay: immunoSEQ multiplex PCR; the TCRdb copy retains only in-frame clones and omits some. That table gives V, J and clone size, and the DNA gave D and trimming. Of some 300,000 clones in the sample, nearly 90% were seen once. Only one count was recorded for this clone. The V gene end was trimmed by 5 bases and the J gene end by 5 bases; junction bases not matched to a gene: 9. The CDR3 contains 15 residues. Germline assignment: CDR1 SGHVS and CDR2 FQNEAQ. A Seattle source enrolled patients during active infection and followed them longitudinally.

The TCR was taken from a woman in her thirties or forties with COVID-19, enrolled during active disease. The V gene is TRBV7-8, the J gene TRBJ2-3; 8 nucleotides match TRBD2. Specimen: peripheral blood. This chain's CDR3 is CASSRSGTTEDTQYF. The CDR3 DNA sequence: TGTGCCAGCAGCCGTAGCGGGACGACGGAAGATACGCAGTATTTT.